The 2 T cell receptor beta chains below all came from one sample that was sequenced in a study of T cell changes during pregnancy in multiple sclerosis. TCRdb's table, derived via immunoSEQ multiplex PCR, lists solely in-frame clones and lacks some. This sample carries 45,000 to 65,000 clones, about 90% of them seen once, and the ten largest clones take around 0.53%. The source was CD4+ T cells from peripheral blood mononuclear cells, collected after pregnancy. These receptors were collected from a female donor with multiple sclerosis, enrolled in a pregnancy study.

The chain uses TRBV2 and TRBJ1-3; 7 bases align to TRBD1. V shed 6 bases and J 0 bases; nucleotides not matched to a gene: 2. Germline-derived CDR1 and CDR2 are SNHLY and FYNNEI. This CDR3 contains 14 residues. CDR3 amino acids: CASSGDSSGNTIYF. For the CDR3, the DNA is TGTGCCAGCAGCGGGGACAGCTCTGGAAACACCATATATTTT.

The chain combines TRBV6-5 with TRBJ1-2; TRBD1 aligns across 7 bases. V was clipped by 6 bases and J by 6 bases; unmatched bases: 10. CDR1 and CDR2 (germline): MNHEY, SVGAGI. This CDR3 contains 14 residues. CDR3 residues: CASRYRGKSNGYTF. DNA for the CDR3: TGTGCCAGCAGATACAGGGGCAAGTCCAATGGCTACACCTTC.